This TCR beta chain was sequenced in a study of CD8 T cells in Susac syndrome. With random hexamers, about 0.45 to 1 ug RNA was reverse transcribed. Using its own MiXCR run on the immunoSEQ multiplex PCR reads, TCRdb lists one record per CDR3 protein. Of 200,000 or so distinct CDR3 sequences in the sample, approximately 90% are singletons; the top ten hold about 0.12%. The CDR3 has 14 amino acids. From germline, CDR1 is MDHEN and CDR2 SYDVKM. Trimming at V came to 4 bases and at J to 0 bases, leaving 0 bases not matched to a gene. This rearrangement joins TRBV28 to TRBJ2-3; 8 bases line up with TRBD1. Sequenced: CD8+ T cells from PBMCs. The source of this sequence is a human donor with multiple sclerosis. In DNA, the CDR3 is TGTGCCAGCAGTTGGACAGGGAGCACAGATACGCAGTATTTT. This gives the protein CASSWTGSTDTQYF.